One sample yielded the 6 T cell receptor beta chains listed below, sequenced in a study of technical replicates of blood from a few donors. The data were produced by immunoSEQ multiplex PCR, yet TCRdb's version contains in-frame clones alone and is incomplete. The repertoire holds fewer than 90,000 clones, approximately 94% seen once, with around 0.37% in the top ten. The sequenced sample consisted of T cells isolated from PBMCs. All receptors come from a human donor in good health.

The V call is TRBV4-2, the J call TRBJ1-2; a weak D match, TRBD1 (5 bases). Trimming stripped 1 base from V and 4 bases from J, with 7 bases between. This CDR3 contains 13 residues. Germline values: CDR1 LGHNA, CDR2 YNFKEQ. CDR3 protein: CASSQGQGYGYTF. In DNA, the CDR3 is TGTGCCAGCAGCCAAGGTCAGGGCTATGGCTACACCTTC.

This clone was detected once. J is TRBJ1-5 and V is TRBV6-6; 9 positions agree with TRBD1. Germline V gene data show CDR1 as MNHNY and CDR2 as SVGAGI (reference sequence). The CDR3 extends over 15 amino acids. J was trimmed by 4 bases and V by 5 bases; bases with no gene match: 6. In DNA form, the CDR3 reads TGTGCCAGCAGTCCTCCGGGACAGGGAAATCAGCCCCAGCATTTT. Protein product: CASSPPGQGNQPQHF.

This clone was seen a handful of times. The J gene is TRBJ2-5, the V gene TRBV21-1; the DNA was not compared with TRBD1, the D call given in the table. TRBV21-1 is a known pseudogene. The CDR3 runs to 15 residues. The CDR3 DNA sequence: TGTGCCAGCAGTTACGGGACAGGGCTAATAAAGACCCAGTACTTC. Encoded protein: CASSYGTGLIKTQYF.

The chain is built from TRBV11-2 and TRBJ2-4, with 7 nucleotides matching TRBD1. Germline V gives CDR1 SGHAT, CDR2 FQNNGV. J lost 1 base, V lost 3 bases, and 3 bases had no gene match. The CDR3 sequence is 15 residues long. This CDR3 is CASSFQGVAKNIQYF. The CDR3 DNA reads TGTGCCAGCAGCTTTCAGGGGGTCGCCAAAAACATTCAGTACTTC.

The chain joins TRBV5-1 to TRBJ1-5, with 10 nucleotides matching TRBD1. J gave up 7 bases and V 3 bases, and 13 bases lay outside the gene matches. This CDR3 region has 17 residues. Germline lookup yields CDR1 SGHRS and CDR2 YFSETQ. The CDR3 region is CASSSRDRGFRRQPQHF. The DNA of the CDR3 is TGCGCCAGCAGCTCCCGGGACAGGGGCTTTCGGCGGCAGCCCCAGCATTTT. Full variable domain (rest looked up from reference TRBV5-1 and TRBJ1-5): KAGVTQTPRYLIKTRGQQVTLSCSPISGHRSVSWYQQTPGQGLQFLFEYFSETQRNKGNFPGRFSGRQFSNSRSEMNVSTLELGDSALYLCASSSRDRGFRRQPQHFGDGTRLSIL.

The chain combines TRBV7-2 with TRBJ1-5, with D tentatively TRBD1 (5 bases). V was cut by 1 base and J by 5 bases, with 9 bases left in between. The CDR3 has 14 residues. Looked up from germline, CDR1 is SGHTA and CDR2 is FQGNSA. CDR3 sequence (DNA): TGTGCCAGCAGCTTAGTGGGGGGAGATCAGCCCCAGCATTTT. Its protein is CASSLVGGDQPQHF.